The T cell receptor beta chain under discussion was sequenced for a study of blood T cell repertoires in COVID-19. Study as a whole: Specimens from acute and convalescent COVID-19 originated in the United States, Italy and Spain. From T cells, B-cell-depleted T cells, or PBMCs came the material, which was cDNA or gDNA.

TCRdb keeps only in-frame clones here, not all; method: immunoSEQ multiplex PCR. Altogether over 100,000 clones are present, around nine tenths being singletons, with the ten largest covering about 4.5%. The length of the CDR3 is 13 residues. The germline V and J ends were trimmed by 7 bases and 5 bases, with 15 bases remaining between them. CDR1 and CDR2 from the germline V gene are LNHDA and SQIVND (reference sequence). The sequencing sample was made of peripheral blood. This sequence joins TRBV19 and TRBJ2-7, with a weak D call TRBD2 (5 bases). The TCR comes from a middle-aged man with acute or convalescent COVID-19. The CDR3: CASTQTPGDEQYF. The CDR3 DNA follows: TGTGCCAGTACCCAGACCCCCGGGGACGAGCAGTACTTC. Filled out from reference TRBV19 and TRBJ2-7, the complete variable domain reads DGGITQSPKYLFRKEGQNVTLSCEQNLNHDAMYWYRQDPGQGLRLIYYSQIVNDFQKGDIAEGYSVSREKKESFPLTVTSAQKNPTAFYLCASTQTPGDEQYFGPGTRLTVT.